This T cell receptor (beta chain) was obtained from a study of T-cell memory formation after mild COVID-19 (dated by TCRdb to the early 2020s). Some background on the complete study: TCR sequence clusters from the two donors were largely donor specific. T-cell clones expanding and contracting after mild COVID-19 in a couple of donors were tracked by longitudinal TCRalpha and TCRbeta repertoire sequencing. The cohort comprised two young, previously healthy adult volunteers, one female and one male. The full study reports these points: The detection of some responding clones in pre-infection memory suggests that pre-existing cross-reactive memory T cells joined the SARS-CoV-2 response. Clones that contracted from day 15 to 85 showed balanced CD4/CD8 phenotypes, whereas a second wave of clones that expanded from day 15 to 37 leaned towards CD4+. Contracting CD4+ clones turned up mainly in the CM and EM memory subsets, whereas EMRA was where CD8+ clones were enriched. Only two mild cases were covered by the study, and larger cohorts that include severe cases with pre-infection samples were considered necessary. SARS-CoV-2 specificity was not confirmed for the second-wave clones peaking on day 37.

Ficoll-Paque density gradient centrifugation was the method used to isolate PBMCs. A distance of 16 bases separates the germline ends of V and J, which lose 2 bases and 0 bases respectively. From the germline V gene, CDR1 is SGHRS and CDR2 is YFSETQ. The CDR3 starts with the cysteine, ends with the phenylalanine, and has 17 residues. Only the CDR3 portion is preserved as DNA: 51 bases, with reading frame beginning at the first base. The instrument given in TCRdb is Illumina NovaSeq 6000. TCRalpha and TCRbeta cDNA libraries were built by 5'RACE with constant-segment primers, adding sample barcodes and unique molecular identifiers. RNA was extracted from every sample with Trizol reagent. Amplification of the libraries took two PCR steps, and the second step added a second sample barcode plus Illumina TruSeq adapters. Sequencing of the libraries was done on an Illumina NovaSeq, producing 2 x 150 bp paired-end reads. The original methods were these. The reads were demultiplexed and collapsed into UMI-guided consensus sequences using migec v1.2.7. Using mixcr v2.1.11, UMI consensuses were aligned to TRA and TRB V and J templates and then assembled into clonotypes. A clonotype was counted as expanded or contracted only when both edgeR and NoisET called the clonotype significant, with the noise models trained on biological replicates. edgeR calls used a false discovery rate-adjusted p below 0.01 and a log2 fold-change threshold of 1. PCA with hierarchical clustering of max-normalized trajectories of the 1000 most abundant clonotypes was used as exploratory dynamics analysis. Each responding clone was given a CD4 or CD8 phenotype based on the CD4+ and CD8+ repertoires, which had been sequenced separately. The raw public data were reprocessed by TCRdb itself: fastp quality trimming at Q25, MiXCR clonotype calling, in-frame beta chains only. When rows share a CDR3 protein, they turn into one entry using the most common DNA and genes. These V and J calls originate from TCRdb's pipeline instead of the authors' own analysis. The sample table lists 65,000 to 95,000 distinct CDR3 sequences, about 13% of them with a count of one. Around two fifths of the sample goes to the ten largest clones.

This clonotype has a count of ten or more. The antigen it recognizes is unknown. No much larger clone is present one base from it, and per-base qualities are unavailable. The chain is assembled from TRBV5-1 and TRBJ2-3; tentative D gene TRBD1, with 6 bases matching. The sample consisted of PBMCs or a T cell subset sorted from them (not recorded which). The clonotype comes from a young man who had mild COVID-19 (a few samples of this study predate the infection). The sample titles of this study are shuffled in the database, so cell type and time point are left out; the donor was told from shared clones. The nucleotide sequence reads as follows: TGCGCCAGCAGCTTCCTAGACAGGCGGTCTAGCACAGATACGCAGTATTTT. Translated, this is CASSFLDRRSSTDTQYF.